The T cell receptor (beta chain) described here comes from a study of T cell responses to AZD1222 COVID-19 vaccine. For this clone: Its antigen is unidentified.

Profiling relied on immunoSEQ multiplex PCR, and the TCRdb table lists in-frame clones only, not all of them. Of some 100,000 clones listed, approximately 90% were seen once; the top ten hold roughly 4.5%. The CDR3 covers 16 residues. Trimming cost V 4 bases and J 6 bases; bases outside gene matches: 8. Germline assignment: CDR1 SNHLY and CDR2 FYNNEI. Study-wide points: White British donors predominated, females outnumbered males, and clonal diversity was possibly underestimated. With two AZD1222 doses given, Spike-specific TCR breadth and depth both rose. Mapped onto spike, vaccine-associated CD4 TCRs spanned it and were dominant at 160-218 and 743-854.

The sequence derives from an adult in good health. The genes are TRBV2 and TRBJ2-3, with TRBD2 matching 12 bases. Sequencing used peripheral blood, obtained on day 0 of AZD1222 vaccination. The CDR3 here is CASSVTSGGPGDTQYF. CDR3 DNA sequence: TGTGCCAGCAGTGTCACTAGCGGGGGGCCGGGTGATACGCAGTATTTT.